This T cell receptor beta chain was captured in a study of blood T cell repertoires in COVID-19. In the study overall: Samples representing acute and convalescent COVID-19 were sourced from the United States, Italy and Spain.

The assay was immunoSEQ multiplex PCR, and TCRdb's table has in-frame clones only and misses some. The sample yields about 300,000 clones, roughly 90% seen once. Enrolled through a virtual design, the participants were between 18 and 89 years of age and came from 24 US areas. Trimming cost V 1 base and J 0 bases, with 7 bases left between them. This CDR3 is 14 amino acids long. Germline V CDR1 and CDR2: GTSNPN, SVGIG (reference sequence). Specimen: PBMCs or T cells enriched from blood (not recorded which). The source of this sequence is a middle-aged woman who had recovered from COVID-19. The V call is TRBV30, the J call TRBJ1-3; the D is unclear. The CDR3 bases are TGTGCCTGGAGTGGACACTTCTCTGGAAACACCATATATTTT. Its protein is CAWSGHFSGNTIYF.